The clone carrying this T cell receptor beta chain was observed a handful of times. Its antigen is currently unknown. Tagging with unique molecular identifiers was applied to individual cDNA molecules. TCRdb re-called the 5' RACE reads through MiXCR, storing one row per CDR3 protein. This sample carries over 75,000 distinct CDR3 sequences, 15% of them seen once, and the ten largest clones take 5.5%. These data originate in a study of early T cells in non-severe SARS-CoV-2 infection. Study background: Sequencing of bulk RNA from unsorted whole blood was done, without chain pairing.

The germline V and J ends were trimmed by 7 bases and 2 bases, with 12 bases remaining between them. Germline V gene lookup returns CDR1 LNHDA and CDR2 SQIVND (reference sequence). The CDR3 runs to 13 residues. General observations from the study: The study's VDJdb matching favored anti-spike CD8 responses and missed private and CD4 specificities.

The receptor was derived from an adult who was a healthcare worker with PCR-confirmed SARS-CoV-2 infection or an uninfected control (not recorded which). J is TRBJ2-7 and V is TRBV19, with unresolved D. The sample taken for sequencing was whole blood. CDR3 residues: CASTGDPAYEQYF. For the CDR3, the DNA is TGTGCCAGTACAGGAGACCCGGCCTACGAGCAGTACTTC.